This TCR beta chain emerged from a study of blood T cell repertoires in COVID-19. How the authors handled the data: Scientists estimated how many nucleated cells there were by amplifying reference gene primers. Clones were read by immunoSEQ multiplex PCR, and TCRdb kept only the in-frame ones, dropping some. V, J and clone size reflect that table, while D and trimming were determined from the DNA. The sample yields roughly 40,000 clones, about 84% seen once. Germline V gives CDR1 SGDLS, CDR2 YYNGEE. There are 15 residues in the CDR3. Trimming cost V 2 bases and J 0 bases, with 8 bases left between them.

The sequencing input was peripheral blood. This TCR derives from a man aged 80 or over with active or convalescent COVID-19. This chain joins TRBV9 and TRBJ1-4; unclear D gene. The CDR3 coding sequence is TGTGCCAGCAGCGTGGGCTCCTCAACTAATGAAAAACTGTTTTTT. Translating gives CASSVGSSTNEKLFF.